Reported below is one T cell receptor beta chain. The target antigen is unknown. CDR3 length: 12 residues. The V gene's germline CDR1 is MNHNS and CDR2 SASEGT. The V end lost 6 bases, the J end lost 8 bases, and 10 bases lay between the germline ends. Profiling relied on immunoSEQ multiplex PCR, and the TCRdb table lists in-frame clones only, not all of them. The profile shows about a million clones, approximately 75% of them singletons. The data derive from a study of shared clonotypes between healthy human individuals. Overall study: Donors consisted of two women and a few men between 18 and 49.

Broader study findings: Donor scarcity curtailed the genetic and exposure-history diversity represented herein. A reduction in generation probabilities was seen for non-shared clonotypes relative to those shared by all four donors. Clonotype sharing levels among donors were expected to vary with sequencing depth.

This TCR came from a man between 18 and 35 years old in good health. Some clones in this sample may be carry-over from other donors' samples. Sequencing was performed on memory CD4+ T cells from PBMCs. Subset here: CD45RA-negative fraction. This chain links TRBV6-1 with TRBJ1-4; D not resolved. The CDR3 DNA reads TGTGCCAGCAGCGCCCCGGGAGAAAAACTGTTTTTT. It is translated as CASSAPGEKLFF.